One sample yielded the 20 T cell receptor beta chains listed below, sequenced in a study of blood T cell repertoires in COVID-19. Sequenced by immunoSEQ multiplex PCR; TCRdb stores in-frame clones only, minus some. There are under 400,000 clones in the sample; almost 90% occur only once, and just over 1% lies in the top ten. Sequenced: PBMCs or T cells enriched from blood (not recorded which). All receptors derive from a young woman who had been exposed to COVID-19.

This clone showed up just once. The chain has TRBV28 and TRBJ2-7; TRBD1 aligns across 7 bases. CDR1 is MDHEN, CDR2 SYDVKM, per germline. V dropped 5 bases and J dropped 5; count of bases not matched to a gene: 9. The CDR3 sequence is 14 residues long. CDR3 DNA sequence: TGTGCCAGCAGTCAGACAGGGTTGGTAAACGAGCAGTACTTC. Residues: CASSQTGLVNEQYF.

This chain uses TRBV24-1 with TRBJ1-2; 7 nucleotides agree with TRBD1. V gave up 5 bases and J gave up 3 bases; unmatched junction bases: 5. The CDR3 covers 14 residues. Germline V CDR1 and CDR2: KGHDR, SFDVKD. In nucleotides, the CDR3 is TGTGCCACCAGTGGCACAGGGGTGGACTATGGCTACACCTTC. Encoded protein: CATSGTGVDYGYTF.

The chain joins TRBV28 to TRBJ1-1; 11 bases map to TRBD1. The J segment lost 11 bases and the V segment lost 1 base, leaving 12 bases of the junction unmatched. The CDR3 length is 16 residues. Germline CDR1 is MDHEN and CDR2 is SYDVKM. The CDR3 coding sequence is TGTGCCAGCAGTTTATTAGTCCGGACAGGGGGCCGGTATGCTTTCTTT. It specifies CASSLLVRTGGRYAFF.

V usage is TRBV2 and J usage is TRBJ1-5; D gene unclear. Trimming took off 2 bases at V and 6 bases at J, with 8 bases between the two ends. The CDR3 length is 13 residues. CDR1 is SNHLY and CDR2 is FYNNEI in the germline V gene. The CDR3, as DNA: TGTGCCAGCAGTGAACGACGGGGTCAGCCCCAGCATTTT. This gives the protein CASSERRGQPQHF.

The chain links TRBV28 to TRBJ2-2; maybe TRBD2 (6 bases). The germline V gene has CDR1 MDHEN and CDR2 SYDVKM. This CDR3 spans 14 amino acids. Deletions cut 1 base from V and 6 bases from J, with 9 bases between. The DNA for the CDR3 is TGTGCCAGCAGTTTATTAACGGGGGCCGGGGAGCTGTTTTTT. Translation: CASSLLTGAGELFF.

This chain links TRBV28 with TRBJ1-4, with 7 bases identical to TRBD1. The V gene's germline CDR1 is MDHEN and CDR2 SYDVKM. The CDR3 has 17 residues. V dropped 4 bases and J dropped 8; count of bases not matched to a gene: 16. The CDR3 sequence is CASSSDPQTGLGEKLFF. The CDR3 region has the DNA TGTGCCAGCAGTTCCGACCCACAGACAGGGCTAGGAGAAAAACTGTTTTTT.

This sequence joins TRBV10-3 and TRBJ2-5; a possible D gene is TRBD1 (6 bases). CDR3 length equals 14 residues. The V end was cut by 4 bases, the J end by 2 bases, with 11 bases between. The germline gives CDR1 ENHRY, CDR2 SYGVKD. The CDR3 is CAISGRTEQETQYF. Here the CDR3 DNA reads TGTGCCATCAGTGGCCGGACAGAGCAAGAGACCCAGTACTTC.

This chain connects TRBV11-2 to TRBJ2-2; weak D call: TRBD2 (6 bases). The V gene's germline CDR1 is SGHAT and CDR2 FQNNGV. Trimming stripped 5 bases from V and 2 bases from J, with 24 bases between. There are 19 residues in the CDR3. The CDR3, as DNA: TGTGCCAGCAGCCAAACTAGCATCACGGGAGTGGGTAACACCGGGGAGCTGTTTTTT. Its protein is CASSQTSITGVGNTGELFF.

This chain uses TRBV5-8 with TRBJ1-2; 10 bases line up with TRBD1. The CDR3 has 13 amino acids. CDR1 is SGHTS, CDR2 YDEGEE, per germline. V trimming: 2 bases; J trimming: 8 bases; junction bases outside the gene matches: 3. Here the CDR3 reads CASSFRQGAGYTF. For the CDR3, the DNA is TGTGCCAGCAGCTTTCGACAGGGGGCGGGCTACACCTTC.

CDR3 in amino acids: CASSQEQFYGYTF. CDR3 DNA: TGTGCCAGCAGCCAAGAACAGTTCTATGGCTACACCTTC. V is TRBV3-1 (or the pseudogene TRBV3-2) and J is TRBJ1-2; no reliable D call. The ends were cut back, 0 bases at V and 4 bases at J, with 6 bases in the middle. The germline V gene encodes CDR1 LGHDT and CDR2 YNNKEL (reference sequence). The length of the CDR3 is 13 residues.

The chain combines TRBV27 with TRBJ1-5; 9 positions match TRBD1. The length of the CDR3 is 14 residues. After removal of 5 bases from V and 6 bases from J, the junction contained 5 bases not matched to a gene. Per germline, CDR1 MNHEY and CDR2 SMNVEV (reference sequence). For the CDR3, the DNA is TGTGCCAGCAGTACACAGGGGGCTAGTCAGCCCCAGCATTTT. Amino acids: CASSTQGASQPQHF.

The chain combines TRBV6-4 with TRBJ2-2; 12 nucleotides line up with TRBD2. The ends lost 5 bases at V and 0 bases at J; junction bases unmatched: 7. Germline V CDR1 and CDR2: MRHNA, SNTAGT. The CDR3 length is 18 residues. CDR3 sequence: CASSRTSGKGSNTGELFF. Here the CDR3 DNA reads TGTGCCAGCAGTCGGACTAGCGGGAAAGGCTCGAACACCGGGGAGCTGTTTTTT.

The rearrangement joins TRBV6-5 to TRBJ1-2, with TRBD1 matching 9 bases. Germline values: CDR1 MNHEY, CDR2 SVGAGI. CDR3 length: 15 residues. J was trimmed by 7 bases and V by 6 bases; bases with no gene match: 12. Here the CDR3 reads CASRPHGQGKAGYTF. Written as DNA, the CDR3 is TGTGCCAGCAGACCCCATGGACAGGGGAAGGCTGGCTACACCTTC.

The chain couples TRBV19 to TRBJ2-7; 7 bases match TRBD2. V dropped 10 bases and J dropped 3; count of bases not matched to a gene: 12. Germline CDR1 reads LNHDA; CDR2 reads SQIVND (reference sequence). This CDR3 is 14 amino acids long. The CDR3 is CATSAAGAVYEQYF. CDR3 nucleotides: TGTGCCACCTCAGCTGCGGGAGCCGTCTACGAGCAGTACTTC.

This rearrangement joins TRBV5-1 to TRBJ1-4, with TRBD1 identical over 9 bases. CDR3 size: 15 residues. The J segment lost 7 bases and the V segment lost 4 bases, leaving 8 bases of the junction unmatched. Germline CDR1 is SGHRS and CDR2 is YFSETQ. CDR3 in amino acids: CASSIGGDRAEKLFF. The CDR3 region has the DNA TGCGCCAGCAGCATTGGAGGGGACAGGGCTGAAAAACTGTTTTTT.

The chain carries TRBV6-5 and TRBJ2-7; TRBD1 aligns across 7 bases. The ends lost 7 bases at V and 2 bases at J; junction bases unmatched: 8. Germline V gene lookup returns CDR1 MNHEY and CDR2 SVGAGI. The CDR3 consists of 14 residues. The CDR3 loop is CASTPRDRAYEQYF. As DNA, the CDR3 is TGTGCCAGCACCCCCCGGGACAGAGCCTACGAGCAGTACTTC.

V gene TRBV29-1 combines with J gene TRBJ2-2; 9 positions match TRBD1. Trimming took 7 bases from V and 6 from J; bases not matched to a gene: 15. CDR3 length: 16 residues. The germline V gene has CDR1 SQVTM and CDR2 ANQGSEA. CDR3 loop: CSARASGQGRPGELFF. In nucleotides, the CDR3 is TGCAGCGCCCGAGCCTCAGGACAGGGGAGGCCCGGGGAGCTGTTTTTT.

J is TRBJ2-5 and V is TRBV21-1; TRBD1, the table's D call, was not compared with the DNA. TRBV21-1 is reported as a pseudogene. The CDR3 is 16 residues long. In DNA form, the CDR3 reads TGTGCCAGCAGCAAAGCCGGGCGGACAAAACAAGAGACCCAGTACTTC. Translating it yields CASSKAGRTKQETQYF.

The CDR3, as DNA: TGCGCCAGCAGCCAACAGGGACAGGGGGCGCTTGGGGCCAACGTCCTGACTTTC. Amino acids: CASSQQGQGALGANVLTF. The chain uses TRBV4-1 and TRBJ2-6; TRBD1 aligns across 12 bases. Germline lookup yields CDR1 MGHRA and CDR2 YSYEKL. Germline trimming cut 2 bases from V and 3 bases from J; bases unmatched to any gene: 5. This CDR3 has 18 residues.

CDR3 sequence: CAISVEGMNTEAFF. The CDR3 region has the DNA TGTGCCATCAGCGTGGAGGGGATGAACACTGAAGCTTTCTTT. V is TRBV10-3 and J is TRBJ1-1; tentative D call: TRBD1 (5 bases). The V gene's germline CDR1 is ENHRY and CDR2 SYGVKD. There are 14 residues in the CDR3. The V and J ends lost 6 bases and 0 bases respectively, with 11 bases between them.